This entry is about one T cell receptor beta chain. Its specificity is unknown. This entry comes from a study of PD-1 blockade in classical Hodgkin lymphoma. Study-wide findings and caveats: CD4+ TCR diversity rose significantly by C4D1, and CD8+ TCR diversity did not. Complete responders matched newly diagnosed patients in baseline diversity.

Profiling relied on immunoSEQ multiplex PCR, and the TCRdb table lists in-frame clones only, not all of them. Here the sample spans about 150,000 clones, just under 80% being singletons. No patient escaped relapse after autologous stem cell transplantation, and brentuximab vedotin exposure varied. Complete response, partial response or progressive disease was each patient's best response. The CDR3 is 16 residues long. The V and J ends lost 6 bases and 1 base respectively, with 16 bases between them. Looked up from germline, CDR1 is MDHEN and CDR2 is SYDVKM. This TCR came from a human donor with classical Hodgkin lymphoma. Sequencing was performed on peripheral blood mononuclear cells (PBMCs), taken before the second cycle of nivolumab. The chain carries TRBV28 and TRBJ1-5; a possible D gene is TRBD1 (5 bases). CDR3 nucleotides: TGTGCCAGCAGCGAGCTTCAGGGACTGAGCAATCAGCCCCAGCATTTT. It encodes CASSELQGLSNQPQHF.